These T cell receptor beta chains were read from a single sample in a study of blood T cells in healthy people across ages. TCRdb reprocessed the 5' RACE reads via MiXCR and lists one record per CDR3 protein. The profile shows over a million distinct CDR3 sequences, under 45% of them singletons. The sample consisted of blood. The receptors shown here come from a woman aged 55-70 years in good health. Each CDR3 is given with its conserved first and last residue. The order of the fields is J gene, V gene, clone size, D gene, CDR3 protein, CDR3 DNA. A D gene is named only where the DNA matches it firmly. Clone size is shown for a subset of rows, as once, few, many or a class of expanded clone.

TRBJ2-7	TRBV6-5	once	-	CASREADIYEQYF	TGTGCCAGCAGAGAGGCTGATATCTACGAGCAGTACTTC
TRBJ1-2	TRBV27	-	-	CASSFSGGGYTF	TGTGCCAGCAGTTTCTCAGGCGGAGGCTACACCTTC
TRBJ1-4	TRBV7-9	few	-	CASSYAGGLAEKLFF	TGTGCCAGCAGCTACGCCGGGGGCCTAGCGGAAAAACTGTTTTTT
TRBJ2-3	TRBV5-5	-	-	CASSMTTGRADTQYF	TGTGCCAGCAGCATGACGACAGGAAGAGCAGATACGCAGTATTTT
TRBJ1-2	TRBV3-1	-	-	CASSQGRGLFWGYTF	TGTGCCAGCAGCCAAGGTCGGGGGCTCTTCTGGGGCTACACCTTC
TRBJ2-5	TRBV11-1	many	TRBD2	CASSLLAGGETQYF	TGTGCCAGCAGTCTTTTGGCGGGAGGAGAGACCCAGTACTTC
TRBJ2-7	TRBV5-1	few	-	CASSRGHSYEQYF	TGCGCCAGCAGCCGCGGACACTCCTACGAGCAGTACTTC
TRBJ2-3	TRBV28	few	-	CASSSRDWGTDTQYF	TGTGCCAGCAGTTCCAGGGATTGGGGCACAGATACGCAGTATTTT
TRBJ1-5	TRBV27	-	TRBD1	CASSAQGAFPPNQPQHF	TGTGCCAGCAGTGCACAGGGGGCCTTCCCCCCCAATCAGCCCCAGCATTTT
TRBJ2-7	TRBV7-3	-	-	CASSLGPSSTYEQYF	TGTGCCAGCAGCTTAGGGCCCAGCTCCACCTACGAGCAGTACTTC
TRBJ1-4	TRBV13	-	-	CASSPSGTSTNEKLFF	TGTGCCAGCAGCCCATCGGGGACATCAACTAATGAAAAACTGTTTTTT
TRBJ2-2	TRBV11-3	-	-	CASSPQTLPTGELFF	TGTGCCAGCAGCCCTCAGACATTACCCACCGGGGAGCTGTTTTTT
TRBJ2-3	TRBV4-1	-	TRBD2	CASSQERTSGRETDTQYF	TGCGCCAGCAGCCAAGAAAGGACTAGCGGGAGGGAAACAGATACGCAGTATTTT
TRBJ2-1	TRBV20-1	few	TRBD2	CSARDPIRAGNYNEQFF	TGCAGTGCTAGAGATCCCATAAGAGCGGGGAACTACAATGAGCAGTTCTTC
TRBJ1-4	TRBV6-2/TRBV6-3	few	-	CASSYGVSNEKLFF	TGTGCCAGCAGTTACGGTGTCTCTAATGAAAAACTGTTTTTT
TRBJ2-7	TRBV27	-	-	CTSSSRDEQYF	TGTACCAGCAGTTCCAGGGACGAGCAGTACTTC
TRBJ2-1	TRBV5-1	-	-	CASSLGLGVINEQFF	TGCGCCAGCAGCTTGGGTTTGGGGGTTATTAATGAGCAGTTCTTC
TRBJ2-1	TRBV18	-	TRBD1	CASSPRVDRGFHNEQFF	TGTGCCAGCTCACCACGGGTGGACAGGGGGTTCCACAATGAGCAGTTCTTC
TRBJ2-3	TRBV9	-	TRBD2	CASRRGGPGDTQYF	TGTGCCAGCAGACGGGGAGGGCCAGGAGATACGCAGTATTTT
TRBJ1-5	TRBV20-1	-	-	CSASMAVKDQPQHF	TGCAGTGCTAGTATGGCGGTTAAGGACCAGCCCCAGCATTTT
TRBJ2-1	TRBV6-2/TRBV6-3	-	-	CASSYRTRGSSYNEQVF	TGTGCCAGCAGTTACCGTACGAGGGGTAGCTCCTACAATGAGCAGGTCTTC
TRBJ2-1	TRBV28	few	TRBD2	CASSTSMERESYNEQFF	TGTGCCAGCAGTACCTCTATGGAGCGGGAGTCCTACAATGAGCAGTTCTTC
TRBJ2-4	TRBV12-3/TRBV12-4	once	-	CASSFPGVREQYF	TGTGCCAGCAGTTTCCCAGGGGTAAGAGAGCAGTACTTC
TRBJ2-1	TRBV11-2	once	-	CASSLDIELLSPEQFF	TGTGCCAGCAGCTTAGATATTGAACTCCTTAGTCCCGAGCAGTTCTTC
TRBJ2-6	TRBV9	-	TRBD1	CASSVATGVRERANVLTF	TGTGCCAGCAGCGTAGCGACAGGGGTGAGGGAGAGGGCCAACGTCCTGACTTTC
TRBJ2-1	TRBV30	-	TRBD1	CAWGGGTGGFEQFF	TGTGCCTGGGGGGGCGGGACAGGGGGATTTGAGCAGTTCTTC
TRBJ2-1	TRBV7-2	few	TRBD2	CASSLVGGRAYNEQFF	TGTGCCAGCAGCTTAGTAGGCGGGAGGGCCTACAATGAGCAGTTCTTC
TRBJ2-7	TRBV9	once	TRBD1	CASSGTGEPSYEQYF	TGTGCCAGCAGCGGGACAGGGGAACCCTCCTACGAGCAGTACTTC
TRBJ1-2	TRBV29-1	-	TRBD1	CSVGGWDRDDYGYTF	TGCAGCGTTGGAGGCTGGGACAGGGATGACTATGGCTACACCTTC
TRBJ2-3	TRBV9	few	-	CASSVSGGLDTQYF	TGTGCCAGCAGCGTATCCGGGGGTTTAGATACGCAGTATTTT
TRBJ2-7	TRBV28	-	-	CASSADGSGYEQYF	TGTGCCAGCAGTGCGGACGGGAGTGGTTACGAGCAGTACTTC
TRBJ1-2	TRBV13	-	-	CASSLGTGRYYGYTF	TGTGCCAGCAGCTTGGGAACAGGGAGATACTATGGCTACACCTTC
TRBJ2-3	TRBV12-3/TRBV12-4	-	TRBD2	CASSLATLAGDSTDTQYF	TGTGCCAGCAGTTTAGCTACCCTAGCGGGGGATTCCACAGATACGCAGTATTTT
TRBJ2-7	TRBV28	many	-	CASCDTGDEQYF	TGTGCCAGCTGCGATACAGGAGATGAGCAGTACTTC
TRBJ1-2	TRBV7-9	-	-	CASSSGATGPEGPGYTF	TGTGCCAGCAGCTCAGGAGCGACGGGCCCCGAGGGGCCTGGCTACACCTTC
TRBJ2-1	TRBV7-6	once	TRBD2	CASSPVSGSNEQFF	TGTGCCAGCAGCCCCGTTAGCGGGTCTAATGAGCAGTTCTTC
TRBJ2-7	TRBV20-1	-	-	CSARPPFSSSYEQYF	TGCAGTGCTAGGCCCCCTTTCAGTAGCTCCTACGAGCAGTACTTC
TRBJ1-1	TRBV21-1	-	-	CASSPLGYEGGTEAFF	TGTGCCAGCAGCCCCCTGGGGTACGAGGGAGGAACTGAAGCTTTCTTT
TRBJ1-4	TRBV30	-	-	CAWSGTAVAPFF	TGTGCCTGGAGTGGGACCGCGGTCGCTCCGTTTTTT
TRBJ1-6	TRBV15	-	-	CATSRDTGTIIHF	TGTGCCACCAGCAGAGATACGGGCACTATCATCCACTTT
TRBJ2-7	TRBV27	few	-	CASRNGRGEQYF	TGTGCCAGCAGAAACGGGAGAGGCGAGCAGTACTTC
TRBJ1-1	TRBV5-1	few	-	CASSLVKGKPGSGTEAFF	TGCGCCAGCAGCTTGGTTAAAGGGAAGCCGGGGTCTGGCACTGAAGCTTTCTTT
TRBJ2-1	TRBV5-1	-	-	CASSLVGSPYNEQFF	TGCGCCAGCAGCTTGGTGGGGTCCCCCTACAATGAGCAGTTCTTC
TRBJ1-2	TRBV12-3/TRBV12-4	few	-	CASSNGQNYGYTF	TGTGCCAGCAGTAACGGACAGAACTATGGCTACACCTTC
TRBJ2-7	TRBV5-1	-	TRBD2	CASSPRGSGLAGVYEQYF	TGCGCCAGCAGTCCGAGGGGGTCAGGACTAGCGGGCGTCTACGAGCAGTACTTC
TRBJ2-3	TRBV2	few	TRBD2	CASSGTSGADTQYF	TGTGCCAGCAGTGGGACTAGCGGGGCAGATACGCAGTATTTT
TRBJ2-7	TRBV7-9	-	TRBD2	CASSLVPSGALYEQYF	TGTGCCAGCAGCTTAGTGCCTAGCGGGGCCCTCTACGAGCAGTACTTC
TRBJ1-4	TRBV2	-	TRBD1	CASTGQGVLNEKLFF	TGTGCCAGCACCGGACAGGGCGTACTAAATGAAAAACTGTTTTTT
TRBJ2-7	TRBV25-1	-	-	CASSESQGGYEQYF	TGTGCCAGCAGTGAATCACAGGGTGGATACGAGCAGTACTTC
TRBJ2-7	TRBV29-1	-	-	CSVEFRTARGGNEQYF	TGCAGCGTTGAATTTCGGACCGCCAGGGGTGGAAACGAGCAGTACTTC
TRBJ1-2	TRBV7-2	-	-	CASSLVSRGTYGYTF	TGTGCCAGCAGCTTAGTTTCCAGGGGTACCTATGGCTACACCTTC
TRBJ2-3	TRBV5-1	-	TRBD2	CASSTAGGRDTQYF	TGCGCCAGCAGCACGGCGGGAGGGAGGGATACGCAGTATTTT
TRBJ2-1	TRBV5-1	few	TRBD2	CASSLLGTSGRDEQFF	TGCGCCAGCAGCTTGCTAGGGACTAGCGGGAGGGATGAGCAGTTCTTC
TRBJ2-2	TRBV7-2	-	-	CASSLARVGANAGELFF	TGTGCCAGCAGCTTAGCGAGGGTCGGAGCGAACGCCGGGGAGCTGTTTTTT